These T cell receptor beta chains were read from a single sample in a study of blood T cell repertoires in COVID-19. Repertoires were generated with immunoSEQ multiplex PCR, while TCRdb's copy carries only in-frame clones and drops some. Here the sample spans just over 95,000 clones, 70% to 90% being singletons. The sequenced sample was peripheral blood. The receptor set was obtained from a man in his 60s with acute or convalescent COVID-19. Both conserved end residues are part of each CDR3. The order of the fields is J gene, clone size, V gene, D gene, CDR3 protein, CDR3 DNA. D genes are given only for firm matches. Some rows mark clone size as missing; the rest say once, few, many or name a class of expanded clone.

>TRBJ1-5|-|TRBV7-8|TRBD1
CASSSWTGGAQPQHF
TGTGCCAGCAGCTCCTGGACAGGGGGCGCCCAGCCCCAGCATTTT
>TRBJ1-1|few|TRBV19|-
CAPVFSRGYTEAFF
TGTGCCCCAGTATTTTCCAGGGGTTACACTGAAGCTTTCTTT
>TRBJ2-5|once|TRBV4-1|-
CASSQFGDRRQETQYF
TGCGCCAGCAGCCAATTCGGTGACAGGCGGCAAGAGACCCAGTACTTC
>TRBJ2-1|once|TRBV20-1|-
CSANDLSEQFF
TGCAGTGCTAATGACTTGAGTGAGCAGTTCTTC
>TRBJ1-1|-|TRBV6-5|-
CASSYSSENTEAFF
TGTGCCAGCAGTTACTCCAGTGAGAACACTGAAGCTTTCTTT
>TRBJ1-2|-|TRBV7-2|TRBD1
CASSLDQGAYGYTF
TGTGCCAGCAGCTTAGATCAGGGGGCCTATGGCTACACCTTC
>TRBJ2-1|-|TRBV4-3|TRBD2
CASSQAPWTSGRDEQFF
TGCGCCAGCAGCCAAGCTCCCTGGACTAGCGGGAGGGATGAGCAGTTCTTC
>TRBJ2-5|-|TRBV6-1|TRBD2
CASSEAASGIGKTQYF
TGTGCCAGCAGTGAGGCGGCTAGCGGGATTGGAAAGACCCAGTACTTC
>TRBJ2-1|-|TRBV6-5|-
CASSYSGLGPYNEQFF
TGTGCCAGCAGTTACTCAGGTCTAGGCCCCTACAATGAGCAGTTCTTC
>TRBJ1-3|-|TRBV7-6|-
CASSLGAGPTGNTIYF
TGTGCCAGCAGCTTGGGGGCCGGGCCCACTGGAAACACCATATATTTT
>TRBJ1-2|-|TRBV20-1|TRBD1
CSAGTVNGYTF
TGCAGTGCCGGGACAGTTAATGGCTACACCTTC
>TRBJ2-2|-|TRBV3-1/TRBV3-2|-
CASSLPSVSTGELFF
TGTGCCAGCAGCTTACCGAGTGTGAGCACCGGGGAGCTGTTTTTT
>TRBJ1-2|-|TRBV7-9|-
CASSRTVTYGYTF
TGTGCCAGCAGCAGGACAGTTACCTATGGCTACACCTTC
>TRBJ2-2|-|TRBV7-7|-
CASSQGRGNTGELFF
TGTGCCAGCAGTCAGGGGAGGGGTAACACCGGGGAGCTGTTTTTT
>TRBJ2-4|-|TRBV10-1|-
CASSEDTVNIQYF
TGCGCCAGCAGCGAGGACACCGTGAACATTCAGTACTTC
>TRBJ1-3|-|TRBV7-2|-
CASSLGQGYGNTIYF
TGTGCCAGCAGCTTAGGGCAGGGGTACGGAAACACCATATATTTT
>TRBJ2-6|-|TRBV7-2|-
CASSPQGTGANVLTF
TGTGCCAGCAGCCCCCAGGGGACTGGGGCCAACGTCCTGACTTTC
>TRBJ2-5|-|TRBV4-2|TRBD2
CASSQGNGGERETQYF
TGTGCCAGCAGCCAAGGGAACGGGGGGGAGCGAGAGACCCAGTACTTC
>TRBJ2-1|-|TRBV18|TRBD1
CASSPPGTGTYNEQFF
TGTGCCAGCTCACCACCCGGGACAGGGACGTACAATGAGCAGTTCTTC
>TRBJ1-6|few|TRBV18|-
CASSPGARGNSPLHF
TGTGCCAGCTCACCAGGGGCGCGGGGTAATTCACCCCTCCACTTT
>TRBJ1-5|-|TRBV27|-
CASRPLTGLNQPQHF
TGTGCCAGCAGGCCCCTTACAGGGCTAAATCAGCCCCAGCATTTT
>TRBJ2-5|-|TRBV11-3|-
CASSLYRGETQYF
TGTGCCAGCAGCTTATACCGAGGGGAGACCCAGTACTTC
>TRBJ2-1|-|TRBV5-1|TRBD2
CASSTSGRSDEQFF
TGCGCCAGCAGCACTAGCGGGAGAAGTGATGAGCAGTTCTTC
>TRBJ2-7|-|TRBV4-1|-
CASSRLLRGPPSYEQYF
TGCGCCAGCAGCCGCCTTCTCCGAGGGCCACCCTCATACGAGCAGTACTTC
>TRBJ1-1|-|TRBV7-8|-
CASSLEAGFTEAFF
TGTGCCAGCAGCTTAGAGGCGGGGTTCACTGAAGCTTTCTTT